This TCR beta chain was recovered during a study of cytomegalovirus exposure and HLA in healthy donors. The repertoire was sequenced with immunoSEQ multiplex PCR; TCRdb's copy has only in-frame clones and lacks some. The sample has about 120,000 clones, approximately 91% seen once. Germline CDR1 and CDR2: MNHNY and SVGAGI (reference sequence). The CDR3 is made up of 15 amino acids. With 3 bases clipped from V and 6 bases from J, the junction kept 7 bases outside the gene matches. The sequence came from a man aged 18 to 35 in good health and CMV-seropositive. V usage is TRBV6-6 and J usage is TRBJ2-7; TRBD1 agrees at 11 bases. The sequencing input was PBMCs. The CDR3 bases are TGTGCCAGCAGTTATCGTGGACAGGGGGCGGGCGAGCAGTACTTC. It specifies CASSYRGQGAGEQYF.